These 10 T cell receptor beta chains share one sample of origin, sequenced in a study of cytomegalovirus exposure and HLA in healthy donors. 13 Jbeta primers and 60 Vbeta primers were used for the PCR. Sequencing used immunoSEQ multiplex PCR; TCRdb keeps in-frame clones, though not all of them. This table has about 130,000 clones, approximately 80% appearing once. Sequenced: PBMCs. These receptors all come from a male donor in good health and CMV-seronegative.

The V call is TRBV5-5, the J call TRBJ1-5, with a weak D call TRBD1 (6 bases). Looked up from germline, CDR1 is SGHKS and CDR2 is YYEKEE (reference sequence). V was pared by 4 bases and J by 0 bases, with 14 bases between. This CDR3 comprises 16 residues. The CDR3 spells CASSPGQTYSNQPQHF. CDR3 bases: TGTGCCAGCAGCCCCGGACAGACCTATAGCAATCAGCCCCAGCATTTT.

DNA of the CDR3: TGTGCCAGCAGCTCACTACAGCGGACCAATCAGCCCCAGCATTTT. Amino acid sequence: CASSSLQRTNQPQHF. The chain joins TRBV5-6 to TRBJ1-5; D is unresolved. Trimming removed 3 bases from V and 3 bases from J, with 13 bases in between. The CDR3 totals 15 residues. Germline loops: CDR1 SGHDT, CDR2 YYEEEE.

The V and J genes are TRBV5-6 and TRBJ2-7; D is unresolved. This CDR3 spans 12 amino acids. Germline CDR1 and CDR2: SGHDT and YYEEEE. V was shortened by 0 bases and J by 6 bases, with 7 bases between the two germline ends. CDR3 loop: CASSLVRVEQYF. CDR3 sequence (DNA): TGTGCCAGCAGCTTGGTTCGGGTCGAGCAGTACTTC.

The rearrangement links TRBV5-1 to TRBJ1-2; 7 bases map to TRBD1. The CDR3 runs 14 residues. With V trimmed by 0 bases and J by 3 bases, 2 bases remained unmatched. CDR1 is SGHRS, CDR2 YFSETQ, per germline. The CDR3 sequence: CASSLAGGDYGYTF. DNA for the CDR3: TGCGCCAGCAGCTTGGCAGGGGGTGACTATGGCTACACCTTC.

This clone was seen a few times. J is TRBJ2-3 and V is TRBV14; D might be TRBD1 (6 bases). Between the trimmed V and J ends, which lost 4 bases and 5 bases, there was a span of 28 bases. There are 19 residues in the CDR3. Per the germline V gene, CDR1 is SGHDN and CDR2 is FVKESK. CDR3 loop: CASSPRFPPGHSSGDTQYF. The CDR3 DNA follows: TGTGCCAGCAGCCCCCGATTTCCCCCGGGACACTCCTCGGGAGATACGCAGTATTTT. The complete variable domain, with remaining parts taken from reference TRBV14 and TRBJ2-3, reads EAGVTQFPSHSVIEKGQTVTLRCDPISGHDNLYWYRRVMGKEIKFLLHFVKESKQDESGMPNNRFLAERTGGTYSTLKVQPAELEDSGVYFCASSPRFPPGHSSGDTQYFGPGTRLTVL.

The count of this clone is one. The gene calls are TRBV6-5 and TRBJ2-5; the match to TRBD1 covers 8 bases. This CDR3 has 15 residues. Trimming took 0 bases from V and 13 from J; bases not matched to a gene: 13. Germline CDR1 reads MNHEY; CDR2 reads SVGAGI. The CDR3 DNA reads TGTGCCAGCAGTTACTCGAATTCTAGGACAGGGATATTGTACTTC. It codes for CASSYSNSRTGILYF.

The chain carries TRBV7-9 and TRBJ1-5, with 8 bases aligning to TRBD1. In germline, CDR1 is SEHNR, CDR2 FQNEAQ (reference sequence). After removal of 1 base from V and 5 bases from J, the junction contained 7 bases not matched to a gene. The CDR3 is made up of 16 amino acids. This CDR3 reads CASSLGGDRKHQPQHF. DNA for the CDR3: TGTGCCAGCAGCTTAGGGGGGGACAGGAAGCATCAGCCCCAGCATTTT.

V usage is TRBV10-3 and J usage is TRBJ2-6; 9 nucleotides line up with TRBD1. This CDR3 is 16 amino acids long. Germline CDR1 is ENHRY and CDR2 is SYGVKD. Trimming at V came to 6 bases and at J to 2 bases, leaving 5 bases not matched to a gene. DNA of the CDR3: TGTGCCATCAGGCCGGGACAGGGTGCTGGGGCCAACGTCCTGACTTTC. Protein product: CAIRPGQGAGANVLTF.

The CDR3 is CASSQRREYEQYF. The CDR3 bases are TGCGCCAGCAGCCAACGCAGGGAATACGAGCAGTACTTC. The gene calls are TRBV4-1 and TRBJ2-7, with TRBD1 as a possible D gene (5 bases). The germline V gene has CDR1 MGHRA and CDR2 YSYEKL. V was shortened by 2 bases and J by 4 bases, with 9 bases between the two germline ends. The CDR3 runs 13 residues.

The chain employs TRBV19 and TRBJ1-4; 9 bases are a match to TRBD1. The germline gives CDR1 LNHDA, CDR2 SQIVND (reference sequence). Germline trimming cut 7 bases from V and 8 bases from J; bases unmatched to any gene: 8. CDR3 length equals 14 residues. CDR3: CASTDRGRIEKLFF. The CDR3 DNA is TGTGCCAGTACGGACAGGGGTCGAATAGAAAAACTGTTTTTT.